A selection of T cell receptor beta chains follows, all from one sample in a study of a mutant IDH1 vaccine in newly diagnosed glioma. Libraries were prepared by immunoSEQ multiplex PCR; TCRdb keeps only in-frame clonotypes and omits some of them. The table includes some 31,000 clones, about four fifths detected once. The antigens these receptors bind are not known. Sequencing was performed on PBMCs, taken from a glioma patient whose treatment included an IDH1 peptide vaccine. The receptors derive from a man aged 25-45 years with glioma. CDR3s include the opening cysteine and the closing phenylalanine or tryptophan. A D gene is named only where the DNA matches it firmly. Clone sizes are given selectively: once, few, many, or a class where the clone is expanded.

cdr3_aa | cdr3_nt | v_call | d_call | clone_size | j_call
CASSVGPTPMNTEAFF | TGTGCCAGCAGTGTTGGGCCGACTCCCATGAACACTGAAGCTTTCTTT | TRBV6-1 | - | once | TRBJ1-1
CASSNNPDTEAFF | TGTGCCAGCAGCAACAACCCTGACACTGAAGCTTTCTTT | TRBV9 | - | few | TRBJ1-1
CASSFSTQETGELFF | TGCGCCAGCAGCTTTAGTACCCAAGAGACCGGGGAGCTGTTTTTT | TRBV5-1 | - | - | TRBJ2-2
CASSYTPGPTLYLGSPLHF | TGTGCCAGCAGCTATACCCCGGGACCCACACTTTATCTTGGTTCACCCCTCCACTTT | TRBV5-6 | - | - | TRBJ1-6
CASSQVDRNTEAFF | TGCGCCAGCAGCCAAGTTGACAGGAACACTGAAGCTTTCTTT | TRBV4-3 | - | once | TRBJ1-1
CSVGLWGGGDSGELFF | TGCAGCGTTGGCCTTTGGGGCGGGGGGGACTCCGGGGAGCTGTTTTTT | TRBV29-1 | TRBD2 | - | TRBJ2-2
CASSPIKGEAFF | TGCGCCAGCAGCCCCATCAAGGGGGAAGCTTTCTTT | TRBV5-1 | - | - | TRBJ1-1
CSVGTGGYNEQFF | TGCAGCGTTGGGACAGGGGGCTACAATGAGCAGTTCTTC | TRBV29-1 | TRBD1 | - | TRBJ2-1
CASRTGTQETQYF | TGTGCCAGCCGAACAGGGACCCAAGAGACCCAGTACTTC | TRBV6-1 | - | - | TRBJ2-5
CSVERQPDPKTQYF | TGCAGCGTTGAACGACAGCCAGATCCGAAGACCCAGTACTTC | TRBV29-1 | - | - | TRBJ2-5